This T cell receptor (beta chain) was identified in a study of blood T cells in healthy people across ages. Using a J-beta primer mix together with a sample-barcoded 5' primer, a second PCR was run for about 6 to 12 cycles. Tagging of each cDNA molecule was performed by a template-switch adaptor with 12 random nucleotides. One entry per CDR3 protein results from TCRdb running MiXCR on the 5' RACE reads. This sample has hundreds of thousands of distinct CDR3 sequences, with 20% to 25% found just once. The germline CDR1 and CDR2 sequences are SNHLY and FYNNEI. CDR3 size: 14 residues. J gave up 4 bases and V 6 bases, and 6 bases lay outside the gene matches. The study's findings and limits: Age advanced and TCR beta diversity per million T cells fell, roughly linearly.

The table lists this clonotype with a few counts. Antigen: not known. Sample: blood. The chain is built from TRBV2 and TRBJ2-7; the match to TRBD1 covers 10 bases. This receptor was obtained from a man in his sixties or seventies in good health. The CDR3 DNA follows: TGTGCCAGCAGATATTGGGACAGGGGTTACGAGCAGTACTTC. It translates to CASRYWDRGYEQYF. The full variable domain, completed using reference TRBV2 and TRBJ2-7, is EPEVTQTPSHQVTQMGQEVILRCVPISNHLYFYWYRQILGQKVEFLVSFYNNEISEKSEIFDDQFSVERPDGSNFTLKIRSTKLEDSAMYFCASRYWDRGYEQYFGPGTRLTVT.